This note documents a single TCR beta chain sequence. The sample belongs to a study of T cell changes during pregnancy in multiple sclerosis. CDR3 length: 13 residues. V was clipped by 4 bases and J by 0 bases, with 7 bases between them. From germline, CDR1 is SGHRS and CDR2 YFSETQ. This table comes from immunoSEQ multiplex PCR, and its TCRdb copy is limited to in-frame clones, with some not included. This table holds about 28,000 clones, about 92% found once. The chain links TRBV5-1 to TRBJ1-1; D gene ambiguous. Sequencing was performed on CD4+ T cells from peripheral blood mononuclear cells, taken after pregnancy. The origin of this receptor is a female donor with multiple sclerosis, enrolled in a pregnancy study. Written as DNA, the CDR3 is TGCGCCAGCAGCGAGACTATGAACACTGAAGCTTTCTTT. Translated, it gives CASSETMNTEAFF.